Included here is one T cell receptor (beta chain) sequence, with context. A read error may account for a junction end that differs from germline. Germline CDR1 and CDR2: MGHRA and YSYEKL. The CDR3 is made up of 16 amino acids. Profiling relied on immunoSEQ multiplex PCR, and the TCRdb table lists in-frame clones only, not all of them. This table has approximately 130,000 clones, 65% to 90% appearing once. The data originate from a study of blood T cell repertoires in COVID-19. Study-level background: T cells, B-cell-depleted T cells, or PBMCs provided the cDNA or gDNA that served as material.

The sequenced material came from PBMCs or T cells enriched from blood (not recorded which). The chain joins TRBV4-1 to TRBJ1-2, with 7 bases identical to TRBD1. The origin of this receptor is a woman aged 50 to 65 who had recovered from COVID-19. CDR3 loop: CASSQPRQGANYDYTF. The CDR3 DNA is TGCGCCAGCAGCCAACCCAGACAGGGAGCTAACTATGACTACACCTTC.